The entry below gives a single T cell receptor beta chain sequence along with its context. Germline CDR1 and CDR2: SGHTA and FQGTGA. The CDR3 covers 13 residues. Trimming shortened V by 7 bases and J by 4 bases, and 13 bases separated the two germline ends. Assay: immunoSEQ multiplex PCR; the TCRdb copy retains only in-frame clones and omits some. The sample lists fewer than 200,000 clones, 88% occurring once. The record originates from a study of blood T cell repertoires in COVID-19. The receptor was isolated from a man aged 55 to 70 with acute or convalescent COVID-19. Sequenced sample: peripheral blood. The V gene is TRBV7-3, the J gene TRBJ1-1, with a possible D match to TRBD1 (6 bases). CDR3 residues: CASTTGLGTEAFF. The CDR3 DNA is TGTGCCAGCACCACAGGGTTGGGCACTGAAGCTTTCTTT.